This T cell receptor beta chain was observed in a study of naive and memory T cell subsets. The beta constant-region primer was an equimolar mix of two oligonucleotides covering TRBC1 and TRBC2. One entry per CDR3 protein results from TCRdb running MiXCR on the UMI-ligation and nested PCR reads. The sample lists 120,000 to 150,000 distinct CDR3 sequences; about a sixth were seen once. The length of the CDR3 is 14 residues. J lost 4 bases, V lost 8 bases, and 7 bases had no gene match. In germline, CDR1 is SGHTA, CDR2 FQGNSA. J is TRBJ1-1 and V is TRBV7-2; 10 nucleotides align to TRBD1. The TCR originated in a human donor in good health. Sequences were obtained from naive CD4+ T cells from blood. CDR3 amino acids: CASVRQGAGTEAFF. In nucleotides, the CDR3 is TGTGCCAGCGTTAGACAGGGGGCGGGCACTGAAGCTTTCTTT.